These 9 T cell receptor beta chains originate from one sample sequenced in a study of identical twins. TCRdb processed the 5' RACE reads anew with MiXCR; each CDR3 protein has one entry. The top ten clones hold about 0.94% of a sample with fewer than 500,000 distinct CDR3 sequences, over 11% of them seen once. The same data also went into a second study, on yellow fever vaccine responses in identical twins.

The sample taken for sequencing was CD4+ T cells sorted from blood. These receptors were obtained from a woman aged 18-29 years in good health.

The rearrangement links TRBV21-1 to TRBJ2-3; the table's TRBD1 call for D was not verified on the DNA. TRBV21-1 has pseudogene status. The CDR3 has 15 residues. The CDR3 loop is CASSRSGLAVDTQYF. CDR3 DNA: TGTGCCAGCAGTAGATCGGGACTAGCAGTAGATACGCAGTATTTT.

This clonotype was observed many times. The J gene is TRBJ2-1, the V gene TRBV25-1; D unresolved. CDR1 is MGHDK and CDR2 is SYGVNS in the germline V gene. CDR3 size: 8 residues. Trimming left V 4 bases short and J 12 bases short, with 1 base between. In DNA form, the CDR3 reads TGTGCCAGCAGTGCGCAGTTCTTC. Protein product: CASSAQFF.

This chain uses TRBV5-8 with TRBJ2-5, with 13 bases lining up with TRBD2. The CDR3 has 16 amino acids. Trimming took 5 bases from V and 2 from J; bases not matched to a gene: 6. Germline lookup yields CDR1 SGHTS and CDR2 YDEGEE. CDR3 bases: TGTGCCAGCAGTTCCGGGACTAGCGGGGAGCAAGAGACCCAGTACTTC. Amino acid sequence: CASSSGTSGEQETQYF.

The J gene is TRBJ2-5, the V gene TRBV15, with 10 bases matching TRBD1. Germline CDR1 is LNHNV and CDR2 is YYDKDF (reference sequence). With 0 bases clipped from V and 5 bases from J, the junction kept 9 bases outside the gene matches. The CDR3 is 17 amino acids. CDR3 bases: TGTGCCACCAGCAGAGATGGGAGACAGGGGGCACGGGAGACCCAGTACTTC. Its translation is CATSRDGRQGARETQYF.

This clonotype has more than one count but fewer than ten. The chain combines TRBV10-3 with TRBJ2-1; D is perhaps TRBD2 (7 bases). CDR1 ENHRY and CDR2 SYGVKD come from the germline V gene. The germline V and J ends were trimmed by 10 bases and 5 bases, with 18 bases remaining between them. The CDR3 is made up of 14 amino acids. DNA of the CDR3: TGTGCCACCGCTCGGGGGGCCGACAACAATGAGCAGTTCTTC. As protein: CATARGADNNEQFF.

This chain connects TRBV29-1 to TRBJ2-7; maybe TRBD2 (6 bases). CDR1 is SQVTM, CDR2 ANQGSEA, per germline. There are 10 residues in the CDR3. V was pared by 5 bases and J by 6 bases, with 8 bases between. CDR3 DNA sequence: TGCAGCGTTTGGGAGGTCGAGCAGTACTTC. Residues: CSVWEVEQYF.

The CDR3 loop reads CAIIRRDRGHGTGELFF. The CDR3, as DNA: TGTGCCATCATTCGCCGGGACAGGGGGCACGGCACCGGGGAGCTGTTTTTT. V usage is TRBV10-3 and J usage is TRBJ2-2, with TRBD1 matching 12 bases. The CDR3 is 17 residues long. Looked up from germline, CDR1 is ENHRY and CDR2 is SYGVKD. With 7 bases clipped from V and 4 bases from J, the junction kept 10 bases outside the gene matches.

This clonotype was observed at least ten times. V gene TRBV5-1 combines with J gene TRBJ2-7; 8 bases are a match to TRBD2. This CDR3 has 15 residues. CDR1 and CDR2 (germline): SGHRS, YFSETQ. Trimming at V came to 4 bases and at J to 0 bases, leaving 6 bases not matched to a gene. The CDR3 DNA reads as TGCGCCAGCAGCGGGGGACTAGGGGGCTCCTACGAGCAGTACTTC. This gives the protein CASSGGLGGSYEQYF. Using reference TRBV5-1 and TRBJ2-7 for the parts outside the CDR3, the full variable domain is KAGVTQTPRYLIKTRGQQVTLSCSPISGHRSVSWYQQTPGQGLQFLFEYFSETQRNKGNFPGRFSGRQFSNSRSEMNVSTLELGDSALYLCASSGGLGGSYEQYFGPGTRLTVT.

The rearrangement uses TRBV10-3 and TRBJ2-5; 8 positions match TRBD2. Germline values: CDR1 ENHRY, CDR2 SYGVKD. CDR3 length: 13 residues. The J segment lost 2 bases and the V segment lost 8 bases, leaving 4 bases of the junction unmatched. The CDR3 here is CAIAGGGQETQYF. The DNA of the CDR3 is TGTGCCATCGCGGGAGGAGGTCAAGAGACCCAGTACTTC.